There are a few counts of the clone carrying this T cell receptor (beta chain). These data are taken from a study of blood T cells in healthy people across ages. Study-wide context: Capture via template switching afforded approximately one barcoded beta molecule per two T cells.

Then a second PCR, running roughly 6 to 12 cycles, was carried out with a sample-barcoded 5' primer and a J-beta primer mix. TCRdb re-called the 5' RACE reads with MiXCR, one entry per CDR3 protein. This table holds 730,000 or so distinct CDR3 sequences, 40% to 45% found once. Trimming removed 3 bases at V and 6 bases at J, with 15 bases between. The CDR3 spans 14 residues. The chain links TRBV12-3 or TRBV12-4 to TRBJ2-7, with a weak D call TRBD1 (5 bases). Input material: blood. The receptor was isolated from a man at least 80 years old in good health. The DNA of the CDR3 is TGTGCCAGCAGTTTTCAGGGTACCCTTGCCGAGCAGTACTTC. Its protein is CASSFQGTLAEQYF.